Presented here are 18 T cell receptor beta chains from one specimen sequenced in a study of blood T cell repertoires in COVID-19. Repertoires were generated with immunoSEQ multiplex PCR, while TCRdb's copy carries only in-frame clones and drops some. The data hold about 210,000 clones, with roughly 84% observed a single time. Material for sequencing was PBMCs or T cells enriched from blood (not recorded which). The receptors were sampled from a man aged 25-45 years in a cohort exposed to, infected with or recovered from COVID-19 (not recorded which).

This clone has just one count. The chain uses TRBV27 and TRBJ1-4; D may be TRBD1 (5 bases). V was clipped by 11 bases and J by 4 bases, with 32 bases between them. In germline, CDR1 is MNHEY, CDR2 SMNVEV (reference sequence). CDR3 size: 19 residues. The CDR3 DNA reads as TGTGCCCTATCTTCCGGCCAAAAGGACAAGGACGGAATTAATGAAAAACTGTTTTTT. This encodes CALSSGQKDKDGINEKLFF. The whole variable domain, remainder taken from reference TRBV27 and TRBJ1-4, is EAQVTQNPRYLITVTGKKLTVTCSQNMNHEYMSWYRQDPGLGLRQIYYSMNVEVTDKGDVPEGYKVSRKEKRNFPLILESPSPNQTSLYFCALSSGQKDKDGINEKLFFGSGTQLSVL.

This chain connects TRBV3-1 (or the pseudogene TRBV3-2) to TRBJ1-1; D unclear. CDR1 and CDR2 from the germline V gene are LGHDT and YNNKEL (reference sequence). The CDR3 is made up of 11 amino acids. V was pared by 9 bases and J by 5 bases, with 10 bases between. Here the CDR3 DNA reads TGTGCCAGTTCGCGGGCAACTGAAGCTTTCTTT. As protein: CASSRATEAFF.

This clone has more than one count but fewer than ten. CDR3 coding DNA: TGTGCCAGCAGTCCAATACAGGGGATCCGAGGCGAGCAGTACTTC. Translation gives CASSPIQGIRGEQYF. The gene calls are TRBV6-6 and TRBJ2-7; 7 bases align to TRBD1. The CDR3 is 15 amino acids. Per germline, CDR1 MNHNY and CDR2 SVGAGI (reference sequence). V shed 5 bases, J shed 6 bases, and the junction held 13 bases outside the gene matches.

This chain links TRBV27 with TRBJ2-3; the D gene is possibly TRBD2 (5 bases). CDR1 and CDR2 from the germline V gene are MNHEY and SMNVEV (reference sequence). This CDR3 has 12 amino acids. V dropped 6 bases and J dropped 1 base, with 5 bases sitting between them. This CDR3 reads CASRGGTDTQYF. CDR3 sequence (DNA): TGTGCCAGCAGGGGAGGCACAGATACGCAGTATTTT.

The chain uses TRBV4-1 and TRBJ1-4, with 9 bases lining up with TRBD1. With 2 bases clipped from V and 11 bases from J, the junction kept 18 bases outside the gene matches. The CDR3 runs to 18 residues. Germline lookup yields CDR1 MGHRA and CDR2 YSYEKL. This CDR3 is CASSQPLDRGASYRKLFF. The CDR3 DNA is TGCGCCAGCAGCCAACCCTTGGACAGGGGAGCCAGCTACCGCAAACTGTTTTTT.

V usage is TRBV6-2 or TRBV6-3 and J usage is TRBJ2-2; 8 positions match TRBD1. CDR1 is MNHEY, CDR2 SVGEGT, per germline. The length of the CDR3 is 15 residues. The ends lost 5 bases at V and 4 bases at J; junction bases unmatched: 6. CDR3 in amino acids: CASSGQGRGTGELFF. The CDR3 region has the DNA TGTGCCAGCAGTGGACAGGGTCGGGGCACCGGGGAGCTGTTTTTT.

This chain uses TRBV6-2 or TRBV6-3 with TRBJ2-7, with D perhaps matching TRBD2 (5 bases). Germline CDR1 and CDR2: MNHEY and SVGEGT. CDR3 length: 17 amino acids. Trimming removed 3 bases from V and 0 bases from J, with 18 bases in between. In nucleotides, the CDR3 is TGTGCCAGCAGTTATAGGTGGGGAACTAGTTACTCCTACGAGCAGTACTTC. This translates into CASSYRWGTSYSYEQYF.

The chain combines TRBV12-3 or TRBV12-4 with TRBJ2-7; D unresolved. The CDR3 is 13 residues long. V lost 1 base and J 1 base, leaving 5 bases between the germline ends. The CDR3 sequence: CASSLGGSYEQYF. The CDR3 DNA reads as TGTGCCAGCAGTTTAGGCGGATCCTACGAGCAGTACTTC.

The genes are TRBV6-5 and TRBJ2-1; D perhaps matches TRBD2 (6 bases). CDR1 and CDR2 (germline): MNHEY, SVGAGI. Trimming stripped 2 bases from V and 4 bases from J, with 9 bases between. The CDR3 extends over 14 amino acids. CDR3 DNA sequence: TGTGCCAGCAGTTACGGGGGGACGTACAATGAGCAGTTCTTC. Its translation is CASSYGGTYNEQFF.

The chain has TRBV6-4 and TRBJ2-7; D is unclear. Trimming pared 4 bases from V and 12 bases from J, leaving 13 bases between. The CDR3 spans 11 residues. From germline, CDR1 is MRHNA and CDR2 SNTAGT. CDR3 sequence reads: CASSGSLDGYF. In DNA, the CDR3 is TGTGCCAGCAGTGGCTCACTTGATGGGTACTTC.

The chain uses TRBV7-6 and TRBJ2-3, with a tentative D call TRBD2 (6 bases). CDR3 length equals 16 residues. CDR1 is SGHVS, CDR2 FNYEAQ, per germline. The V end was cut by 5 bases, the J end by 3 bases, with 18 bases between. The CDR3 DNA is TGTGCCAGCAGCCGACCTGGCGGAGGAGGGACAGATACGCAGTATTTT. Translation gives CASSRPGGGGTDTQYF. Full variable domain (rest looked up from reference TRBV7-6 and TRBJ2-3): GAGVSQSPRYKVTKRGQDVALRCDPISGHVSLYWYRQALGQGPEFLTYFNYEAQQDKSGLPNDRFSAERPEGSISTLTIQRTEQRDSAMYRCASSRPGGGGTDTQYFGPGTRLTVL.

The rearrangement uses TRBV4-1 and TRBJ1-3; TRBD1 matches at 9 bases. The trim removed 2 bases at V and 0 bases at J, leaving 11 bases unmatched. Germline CDR1 is MGHRA and CDR2 is YSYEKL. This CDR3 comprises 19 residues. The CDR3 spells CASSQPHKGQGRSGNTIYF. The CDR3 DNA reads TGCGCCAGCAGCCAACCCCACAAGGGACAGGGTCGCTCTGGAAACACCATATATTTT.

The rearrangement links TRBV10-2 to TRBJ2-7; possibly TRBD1 for D (5 bases). CDR3 length: 12 amino acids. Per germline, CDR1 WSHSY and CDR2 SAAADI. V lost 4 bases, J lost 4 bases, and 8 bases lay in between. The CDR3 DNA reads as TGCGCCAGCAGTGTAGACAGATACGAGCAGTACTTC. Its protein is CASSVDRYEQYF.

CDR3 in DNA: TGTGCCACCGGGACAGGGGGACCGAACACTGAAGCTTTCTTT. Translated: CATGTGGPNTEAFF. V and J are TRBV28 and TRBJ1-1; TRBD1 matches at 11 bases. The V gene's germline CDR1 is MDHEN and CDR2 SYDVKM. Trimming at V came to 10 bases and at J to 1 base, leaving 5 bases not matched to a gene. This CDR3 contains 14 residues.

The gene calls are TRBV27 and TRBJ1-2; 10 bases are a match to TRBD1. Germline lookup yields CDR1 MNHEY and CDR2 SMNVEV (reference sequence). V shed 4 bases and J 2 bases; nucleotides not matched to a gene: 4. CDR3 length: 15 residues. The DNA for the CDR3 is TGTGCCAGCAGTTCCCGACAGGGGGCCAACTATGGCTACACCTTC. This translates into CASSSRQGANYGYTF.

The rearrangement uses TRBV9 and TRBJ1-3; tentative D call: TRBD1 (5 bases). The CDR3 sequence is 14 residues long. The germline V gene has CDR1 SGDLS and CDR2 YYNGEE. V lost 7 bases and J lost 0, with 11 bases in between. CDR3: CASAGQGSGNTIYF. The CDR3 DNA is TGTGCCAGCGCCGGCCAGGGCTCTGGAAACACCATATATTTT.

The V call is TRBV5-5, the J call TRBJ2-7; 7 positions match TRBD1. CDR1 SGHKS and CDR2 YYEKEE come from the germline V gene (reference sequence). Trimming at V came to 2 bases and at J to 2 bases, leaving 1 base not matched to a gene. The CDR3 extends over 13 amino acids. The CDR3 region is CASSFQGAYEQYF. The CDR3 DNA sequence: TGTGCCAGCAGCTTTCAGGGGGCCTACGAGCAGTACTTC.

The chain carries TRBV5-1 and TRBJ2-1; the match to TRBD2 covers 8 bases. This CDR3 has 16 residues. The V segment lost 4 bases and the J segment 4 bases; nucleotides outside the gene matches: 10. Germline V lookup: CDR1 SGHRS, CDR2 YFSETQ. CDR3 amino acids: CASSPTSGGLYNEQFF. The CDR3 DNA reads TGCGCCAGCAGCCCAACCTCGGGAGGGCTATACAATGAGCAGTTCTTC.